These 2 T cell receptor beta chains were all obtained from the same sample, sequenced in a study of blood T cells in healthy people across ages. Through a sample-barcoded 5' primer and a J-beta primer mix, a second PCR was run for roughly 6 to 12 cycles. MiXCR, run by TCRdb on the 5' RACE reads, gives a single entry per CDR3 protein. The table records over 1,500,000 distinct CDR3 sequences, 49% of them present only once. Sequenced material: blood. Receptors were obtained from a woman aged 40 to 55 in good health.

CDR3 protein: CASRAGSSYEQFF. The CDR3 DNA is TGTGCCAGCAGGGCAGGGAGCTCCTACGAGCAGTTCTTC. This chain joins TRBV28 and TRBJ2-1, with D possibly being TRBD1 or TRBD2 (5 bases each). Germline lookup yields CDR1 MDHEN and CDR2 SYDVKM. The V gene lost 6 bases and the J gene lost 10 bases, with 16 bases spanning the gap. CDR3 length: 13 residues.

CDR3 DNA sequence: TGCAGCGTGCAATACTATAGCAATCAGCCCCAGCATTTT. As protein: CSVQYYSNQPQHF. This chain uses TRBV29-1 with TRBJ1-5; D is ambiguous. V lost 6 bases, J lost 0 bases, and 9 bases lay in between. The CDR3 length is 13 residues. From germline, CDR1 is SQVTM and CDR2 ANQGSEA.